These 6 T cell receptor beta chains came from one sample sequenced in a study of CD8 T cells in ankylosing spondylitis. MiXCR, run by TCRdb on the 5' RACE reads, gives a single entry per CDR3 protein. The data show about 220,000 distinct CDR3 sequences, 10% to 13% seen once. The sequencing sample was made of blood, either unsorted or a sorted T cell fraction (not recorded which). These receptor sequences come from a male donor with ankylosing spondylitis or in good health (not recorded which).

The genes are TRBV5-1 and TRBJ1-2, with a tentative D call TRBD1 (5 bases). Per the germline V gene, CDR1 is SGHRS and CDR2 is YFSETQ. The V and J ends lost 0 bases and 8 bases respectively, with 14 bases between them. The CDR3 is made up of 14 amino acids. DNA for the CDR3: TGCGCCAGCAGCTTGGCCGGCCAGGGAGGGGGCTACACCTTC. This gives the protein CASSLAGQGGGYTF.

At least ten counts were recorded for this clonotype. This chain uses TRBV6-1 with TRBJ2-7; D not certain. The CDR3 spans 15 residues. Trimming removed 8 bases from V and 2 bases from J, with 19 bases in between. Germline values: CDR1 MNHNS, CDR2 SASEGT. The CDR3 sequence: CASQRLGDSAYEQYF. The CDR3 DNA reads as TGTGCCAGCCAAAGACTCGGAGATTCGGCCTACGAGCAGTACTTC.

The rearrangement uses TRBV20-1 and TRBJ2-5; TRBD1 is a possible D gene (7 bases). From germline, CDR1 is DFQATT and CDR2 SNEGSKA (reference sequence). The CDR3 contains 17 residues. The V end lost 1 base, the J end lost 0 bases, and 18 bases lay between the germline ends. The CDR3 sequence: CSARAGGLGKNQETQYF. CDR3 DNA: TGCAGTGCTAGAGCAGGGGGACTCGGGAAAAACCAAGAGACCCAGTACTTC.

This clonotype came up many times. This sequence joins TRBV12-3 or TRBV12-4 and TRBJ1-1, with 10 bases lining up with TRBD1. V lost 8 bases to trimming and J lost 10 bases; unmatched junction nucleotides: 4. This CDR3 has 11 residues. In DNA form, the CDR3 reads TGTGCCAGCGGACGACAGGGGGCAGCTTTCTTT. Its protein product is CASGRQGAAFF.

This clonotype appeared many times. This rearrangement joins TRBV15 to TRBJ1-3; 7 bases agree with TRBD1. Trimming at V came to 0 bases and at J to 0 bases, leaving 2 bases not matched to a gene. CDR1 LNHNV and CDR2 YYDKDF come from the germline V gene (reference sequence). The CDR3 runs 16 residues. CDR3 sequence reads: CATSRDQGDSGNTIYF. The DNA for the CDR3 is TGTGCCACCAGCAGAGATCAGGGGGACTCTGGAAACACCATATATTTT.

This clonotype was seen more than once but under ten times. The CDR3 DNA is TGTGCCAGCTCGGGACAGTCTGAATCTGAAGCTTTCTTT. Protein sequence: CASSGQSESEAFF. The rearrangement links TRBV18 to TRBJ1-1; 7 bases align to TRBD1. The V segment lost 6 bases and the J segment 6 bases; nucleotides outside the gene matches: 7. There are 13 residues in the CDR3. The V gene's germline CDR1 is KGHSH and CDR2 LQKENI.